The clone carrying this T cell receptor beta chain was observed a few times. This entry comes from a study of T-cell reconstitution after alpha-beta-depleted transplantation in children. Using unique molecular identifiers, the investigators prepared the TCRbeta library. Using its own MiXCR run on the PCR reads, TCRdb lists one record per CDR3 protein. This sample has over 100,000 distinct CDR3 sequences, with about 6.8% found just once. The receptor was derived from a boy aged 2-15 years with acute lymphoblastic leukemia, due to receive a stem cell transplant. The sample here was PBMCs, taken before TCRalphabeta/CD19-depleted stem cell transplant.

The CDR3 DNA reads as TGTGCCAGCAGCTTACGACCCTTGAGTTACTATGGCTACACCTTC. This encodes CASSLRPLSYYGYTF. This chain uses TRBV7-8 with TRBJ1-2; no definite D call. The CDR3 is made up of 15 amino acids. Trimming removed 2 bases from V and 3 bases from J, with 13 bases in between. Looked up from germline, CDR1 is SGHVS and CDR2 is FQNEAQ.